One and the same sample provided the 13 T cell receptor beta chains below, sequenced in a study of CD8 T cells in ankylosing spondylitis. TCRdb independently ran MiXCR on the 5' RACE reads; one entry per CDR3 protein. In the table there are 250,000 or so distinct CDR3 sequences, 20% to 30% of which are singletons. Sample: blood, either unsorted or a sorted T cell fraction (not recorded which). The receptor source for this set is a male donor with ankylosing spondylitis or in good health (not recorded which).

This clonotype was recorded at least ten times. This rearrangement joins TRBV20-1 to TRBJ1-5; tentatively, D is TRBD1 (6 bases). The CDR3 length is 13 residues. Trimming left V 1 base short and J 4 bases short, with 8 bases between. CDR1 is DFQATT and CDR2 is SNEGSKA in the germline V gene (reference sequence). CDR3 DNA sequence: TGCAGTGCTAGAGCGGACAGAAATCAGCCCCAGCATTTT. As protein: CSARADRNQPQHF.

The chain carries TRBV12-3 or TRBV12-4 and TRBJ2-7; D is unresolved. CDR3 length: 14 amino acids. V was clipped by 3 bases and J by 6 bases, with 15 bases between them. The CDR3 loop is CASSLAGPTFEQYF. The CDR3 nucleotides read TGTGCCAGCAGTTTGGCCGGCCCTACCTTCGAGCAGTACTTC.

This clonotype has a count of ten or more. V usage is TRBV7-9 and J usage is TRBJ1-3, with TRBD1 identical over 11 bases. CDR3 length: 14 residues. Germline V gene data show CDR1 as SEHNR and CDR2 as FQNEAQ (reference sequence). V shed 11 bases and J 6 bases; nucleotides not matched to a gene: 9. DNA of the CDR3: TGTGCCGCGGGAGGACAGGGGGCCGAAAACACCATATATTTT. Protein product: CAAGGQGAENTIYF.

The chain recombines TRBV20-1 with TRBJ2-5; 10 bases match TRBD2. From germline, CDR1 is DFQATT and CDR2 SNEGSKA (reference sequence). The CDR3 sequence is 17 residues long. CDR3 DNA sequence: TGCAGCTCTAGAGATCCCCTAGCGGGGGTCTCCTGGGAGACCCAGTACTTC. Protein: CSSRDPLAGVSWETQYF.

The sample holds many counts of this clonotype. The chain is built from TRBV2 and TRBJ1-1; D is perhaps TRBD1 (6 bases). V was clipped by 6 bases and J by 6 bases, with 20 bases between them. Germline V CDR1 and CDR2: SNHLY, FYNNEI. This CDR3 has 15 amino acids. CDR3 sequence: CASSGRNRDFAEAFF. As DNA, the CDR3 is TGTGCCAGCAGCGGGAGAAACAGGGACTTCGCTGAAGCTTTCTTT.

This clonotype occurred once. The chain's CDR3 is CASSLVPDLHGYTF. CDR3 bases: TGTGCCAGCAGTTTAGTGCCAGATCTACATGGCTACACCTTC. The genes are TRBV12-3 or TRBV12-4 and TRBJ1-2; D call uncertain. V was clipped by 1 base and J by 6 bases, with 12 bases between them. The length of the CDR3 is 14 residues.

The chain uses TRBV12-3 or TRBV12-4 and TRBJ1-5, with D uncertain. The V end was cut by 3 bases, the J end by 5 bases, with 8 bases between. The CDR3 extends over 13 amino acids. The CDR3 is CASSFGGDQPQHF. Here the CDR3 DNA reads TGTGCCAGCAGTTTCGGCGGGGATCAGCCCCAGCATTTT.

The table lists this clonotype with a few counts. This rearrangement joins TRBV20-1 to TRBJ2-3; weak D call: TRBD2 (6 bases). V lost 0 bases and J 6 bases, leaving 19 bases between the germline ends. CDR3 size: 16 residues. Germline CDR1 and CDR2: DFQATT and SNEGSKA (reference sequence). CDR3 sequence (DNA): TGCAGTGCTAGAGATTTTGTTGGAGGGGATGGGGATACGCAGTATTTT. It yields the protein CSARDFVGGDGDTQYF.

This clonotype was picked up many times. The J gene is TRBJ2-7, the V gene TRBV20-1; D unresolved. This CDR3 is 14 amino acids long. Germline V gene sequence: CDR1 DFQATT, CDR2 SNEGSKA (reference sequence). V was cut by 0 bases and J by 6 bases, with 15 bases left in between. CDR3 region: CSARDQPIFPEQYF. CDR3 nucleotide sequence: TGCAGTGCTAGAGATCAACCTATCTTCCCCGAGCAGTACTTC.

This clonotype was recorded at least ten times. This rearrangement joins TRBV29-1 to TRBJ2-7, with D perhaps TRBD2 (5 bases). From germline, CDR1 is SQVTM and CDR2 ANQGSEA. The CDR3 has 12 residues. V lost 8 bases and J 6 bases, leaving 17 bases between the germline ends. For the CDR3, the DNA is TGCAGCACTAGAACACGGCTTGGCGAGCAGTACTTC. As protein: CSTRTRLGEQYF.

This clonotype was found many times. This chain joins TRBV4-1 and TRBJ1-2; 10 bases agree with TRBD1. Germline CDR1 reads MGHRA; CDR2 reads YSYEKL. There are 15 residues in the CDR3. V lost 1 base and J lost 8; bases outside the gene matches: 7. For the CDR3, the DNA is TGCGCCAGCAGCCAAGCGGACAGGGGGACAGGCGGCTACACCTTC. Its protein product is CASSQADRGTGGYTF.

This clonotype has only a few counts. The rearrangement joins TRBV20-1 to TRBJ2-1; D may be TRBD2 (6 bases). The germline V gene encodes CDR1 DFQATT and CDR2 SNEGSKA (reference sequence). The V end was cut by 5 bases, the J end by 9 bases, with 14 bases between. The CDR3 is 12 amino acids. CDR3 DNA: TGCAGTGCTCCGACTAGGAGGAGTGAGCAGTTCTTC. Protein sequence: CSAPTRRSEQFF.

This clonotype was detected many times. The CDR3 spells CAIRSQGTSYNEQFF. The CDR3 DNA sequence: TGTGCCATCAGGAGTCAGGGGACTTCCTACAATGAGCAGTTCTTC. The chain employs TRBV10-3 and TRBJ2-1; possibly TRBD1 or TRBD2 for D (6 bases each). Per germline, CDR1 ENHRY and CDR2 SYGVKD. Trimming removed 6 bases from V and 1 base from J, with 13 bases in between. The CDR3 is 15 residues long.